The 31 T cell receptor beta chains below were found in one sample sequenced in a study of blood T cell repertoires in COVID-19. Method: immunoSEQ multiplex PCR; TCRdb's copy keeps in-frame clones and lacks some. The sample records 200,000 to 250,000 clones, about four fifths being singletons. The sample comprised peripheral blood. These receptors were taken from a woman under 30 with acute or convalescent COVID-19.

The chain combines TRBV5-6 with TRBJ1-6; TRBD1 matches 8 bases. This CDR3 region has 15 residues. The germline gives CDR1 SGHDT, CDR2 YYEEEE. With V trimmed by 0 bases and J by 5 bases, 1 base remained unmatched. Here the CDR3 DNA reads TGTGCCAGCAGCTTGGGGACAGGGCATAATTCACCCCTCCACTTT. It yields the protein CASSLGTGHNSPLHF.

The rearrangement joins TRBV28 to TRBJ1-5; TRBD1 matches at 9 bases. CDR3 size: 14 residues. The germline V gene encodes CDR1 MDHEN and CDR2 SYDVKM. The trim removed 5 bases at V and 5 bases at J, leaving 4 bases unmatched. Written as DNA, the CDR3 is TGTGCCAGCAGTCTGACAGGGGGGTATCAGCCCCAGCATTTT. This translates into CASSLTGGYQPQHF.

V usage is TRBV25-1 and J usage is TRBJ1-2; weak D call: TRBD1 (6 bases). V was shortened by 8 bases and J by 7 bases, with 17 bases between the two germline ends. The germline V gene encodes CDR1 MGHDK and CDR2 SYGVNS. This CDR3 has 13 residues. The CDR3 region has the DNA TGTGCCAGCGGGACGACAGGTCCTGGTGGCTACACCTTC. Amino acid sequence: CASGTTGPGGYTF.

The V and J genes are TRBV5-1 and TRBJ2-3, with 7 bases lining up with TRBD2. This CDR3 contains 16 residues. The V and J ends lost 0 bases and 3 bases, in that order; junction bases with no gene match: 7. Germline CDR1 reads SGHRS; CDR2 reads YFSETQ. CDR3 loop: CASSLAGGSLTDTQYF. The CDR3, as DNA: TGCGCCAGCAGCTTGGCTGGCGGGAGTTTAACAGATACGCAGTATTTT. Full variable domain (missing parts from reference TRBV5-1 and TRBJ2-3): KAGVTQTPRYLIKTRGQQVTLSCSPISGHRSVSWYQQTPGQGLQFLFEYFSETQRNKGNFPGRFSGRQFSNSRSEMNVSTLELGDSALYLCASSLAGGSLTDTQYFGPGTRLTVL.

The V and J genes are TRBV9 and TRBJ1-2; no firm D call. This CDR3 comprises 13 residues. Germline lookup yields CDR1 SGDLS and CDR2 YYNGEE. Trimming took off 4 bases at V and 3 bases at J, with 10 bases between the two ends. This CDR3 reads CASSSGLDYGYTF. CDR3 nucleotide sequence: TGTGCCAGCAGCTCCGGGTTGGACTATGGCTACACCTTC.

CDR3 protein: CASSPAAKYEQYF. CDR3 sequence (DNA): TGTGCCAGCTCACCTGCGGCCAAGTACGAGCAGTACTTC. The chain has TRBV18 and TRBJ2-7; D is undetermined. This CDR3 has 13 residues. V was trimmed by 3 bases and J by 4 bases, leaving 10 bases between them. Germline V CDR1 and CDR2: KGHSH, LQKENI.

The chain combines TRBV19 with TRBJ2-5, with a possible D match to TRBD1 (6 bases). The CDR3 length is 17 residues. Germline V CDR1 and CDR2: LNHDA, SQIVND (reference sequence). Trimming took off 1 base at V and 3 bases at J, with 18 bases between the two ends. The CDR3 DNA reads TGTGCCAGTAGTATAGTAGTTTTTAAAGGGGGAAAAGAGACCCAGTACTTC. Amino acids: CASSIVVFKGGKETQYF.

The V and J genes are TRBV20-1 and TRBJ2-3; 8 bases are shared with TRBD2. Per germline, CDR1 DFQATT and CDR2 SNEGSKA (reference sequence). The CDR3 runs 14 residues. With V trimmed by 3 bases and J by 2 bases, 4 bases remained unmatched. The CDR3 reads CSASSAGATDTQYF. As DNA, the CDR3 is TGCAGTGCTAGTTCAGCGGGAGCCACAGATACGCAGTATTTT.

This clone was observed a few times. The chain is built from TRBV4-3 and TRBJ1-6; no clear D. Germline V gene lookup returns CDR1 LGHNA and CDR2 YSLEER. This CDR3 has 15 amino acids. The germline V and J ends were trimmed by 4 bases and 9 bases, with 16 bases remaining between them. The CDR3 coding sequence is TGCGCCAGCAGCCCGATGACGAGGGATGGTTCACCCCTCCACTTT. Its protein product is CASSPMTRDGSPLHF.

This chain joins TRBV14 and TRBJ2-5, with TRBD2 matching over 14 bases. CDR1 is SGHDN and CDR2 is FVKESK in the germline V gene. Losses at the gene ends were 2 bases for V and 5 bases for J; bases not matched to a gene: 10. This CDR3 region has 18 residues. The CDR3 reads CASSQFVGTSGSPETQYF. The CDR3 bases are TGTGCCAGCAGCCAATTCGTGGGGACTAGCGGGAGTCCGGAGACCCAGTACTTC.

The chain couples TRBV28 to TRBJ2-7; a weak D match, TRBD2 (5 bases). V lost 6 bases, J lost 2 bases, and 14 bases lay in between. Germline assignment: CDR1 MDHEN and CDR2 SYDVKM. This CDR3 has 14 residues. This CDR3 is CASSADTGAYEQYF. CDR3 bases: TGTGCCAGCAGCGCAGACACCGGGGCCTACGAGCAGTACTTC. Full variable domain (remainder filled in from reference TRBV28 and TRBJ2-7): DVKVTQSSRYLVKRTGEKVFLECVQDMDHENMFWYRQDPGLGLRLIYFSYDVKMKEKGDIPEGYSVSREKKERFSLILESASTNQTSMYLCASSADTGAYEQYFGPGTRLTVT.

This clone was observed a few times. The CDR3 sequence is CASSARQGGEKLFF. Here the CDR3 DNA reads TGTGCCAGCAGCGCCCGACAGGGGGGGGAAAAACTGTTTTTT. The chain joins TRBV11-2 to TRBJ1-4; TRBD1 matches at 9 bases. The V gene's germline CDR1 is SGHAT and CDR2 FQNNGV. CDR3 length: 14 residues. V lost 5 bases to trimming and J lost 8 bases; unmatched junction nucleotides: 6. The whole variable domain, remainder taken from reference TRBV11-2 and TRBJ1-4, is EAGVAQSPRYKIIEKRQSVAFWCNPISGHATLYWYQQILGQGPKLLIQFQNNGVVDDSQLPKDRFSAERLKGVDSTLKIQPAKLEDSAVYLCASSARQGGEKLFFGSGTQLSVL.

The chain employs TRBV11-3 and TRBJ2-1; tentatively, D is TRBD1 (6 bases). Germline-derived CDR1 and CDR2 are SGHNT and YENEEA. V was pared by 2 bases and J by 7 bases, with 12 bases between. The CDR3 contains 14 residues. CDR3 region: CASSLLNRGNEQFF. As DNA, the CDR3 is TGTGCCAGCAGCTTATTGAATAGGGGGAATGAGCAGTTCTTC.

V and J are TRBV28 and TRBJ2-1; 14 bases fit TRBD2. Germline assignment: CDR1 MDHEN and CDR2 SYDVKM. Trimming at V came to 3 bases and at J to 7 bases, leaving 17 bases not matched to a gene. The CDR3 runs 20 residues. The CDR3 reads CASSFPGTSGSSVWENEQFF. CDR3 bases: TGTGCCAGCAGTTTTCCCGGGACTAGCGGGAGTTCCGTATGGGAAAATGAGCAGTTCTTC.

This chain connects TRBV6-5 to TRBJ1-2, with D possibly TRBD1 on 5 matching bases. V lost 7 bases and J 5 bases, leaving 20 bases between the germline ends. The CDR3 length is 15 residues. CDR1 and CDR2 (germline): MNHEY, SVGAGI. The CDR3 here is CASTENQGRVYGYTF. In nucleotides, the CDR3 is TGTGCCAGCACCGAGAATCAGGGAAGAGTTTATGGCTACACCTTC.

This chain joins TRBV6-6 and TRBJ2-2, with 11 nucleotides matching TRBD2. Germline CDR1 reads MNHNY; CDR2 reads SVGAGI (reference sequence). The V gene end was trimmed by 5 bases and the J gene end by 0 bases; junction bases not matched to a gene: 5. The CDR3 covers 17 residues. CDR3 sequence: CASSRGLAGTNTGELFF. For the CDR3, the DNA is TGTGCCAGCAGTCGAGGACTAGCGGGTACGAACACCGGGGAGCTGTTTTTT.

The CDR3 DNA is TGTGCCAGCAGTTATCTTTTCAGGGTCTACGAGCAGTACTTC. Protein sequence: CASSYLFRVYEQYF. The chain joins TRBV6-2 or TRBV6-3 to TRBJ2-7; possibly TRBD1 for D (5 bases). The germline CDR1 and CDR2 sequences are MNHEY and SVGEGT. The ends were cut back, 3 bases at V and 3 bases at J, with 12 bases in the middle. The CDR3 contains 14 residues.

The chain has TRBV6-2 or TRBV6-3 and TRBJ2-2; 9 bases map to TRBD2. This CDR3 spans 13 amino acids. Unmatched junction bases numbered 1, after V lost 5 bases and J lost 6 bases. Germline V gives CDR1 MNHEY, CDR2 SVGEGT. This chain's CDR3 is CASSSGRSGELFF. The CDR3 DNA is TGTGCCAGCAGTAGCGGGAGGTCCGGGGAGCTGTTTTTT.

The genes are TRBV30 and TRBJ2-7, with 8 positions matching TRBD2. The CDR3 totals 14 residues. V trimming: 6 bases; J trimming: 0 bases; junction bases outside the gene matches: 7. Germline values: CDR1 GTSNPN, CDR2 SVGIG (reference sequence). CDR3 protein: CACPVAGSSYEQYF. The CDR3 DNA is TGTGCCTGTCCCGTAGCGGGGAGCTCCTACGAGCAGTACTTC. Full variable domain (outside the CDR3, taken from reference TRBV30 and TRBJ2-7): SQTIHQWPATLVQPVGSPLSLECTVEGTSNPNLYWYRQAAGRGLQLLFYSVGIGQISSEVPQNLSASRPQDRQFILSSKKLLLSDSGFYLCACPVAGSSYEQYFGPGTRLTVT.

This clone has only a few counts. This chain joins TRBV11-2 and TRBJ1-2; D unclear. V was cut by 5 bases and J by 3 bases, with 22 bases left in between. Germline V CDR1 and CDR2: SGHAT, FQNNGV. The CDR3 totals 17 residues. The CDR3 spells CASSPINTRPGYYGYTF. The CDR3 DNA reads TGTGCCAGCAGCCCCATTAATACCCGCCCGGGATACTATGGCTACACCTTC.

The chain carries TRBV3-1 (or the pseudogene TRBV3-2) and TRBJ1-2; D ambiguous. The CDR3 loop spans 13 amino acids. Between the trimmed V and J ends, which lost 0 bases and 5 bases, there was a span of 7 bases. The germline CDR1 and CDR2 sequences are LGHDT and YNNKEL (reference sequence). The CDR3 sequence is CASSQDLQYGYTF. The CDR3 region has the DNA TGTGCCAGCAGCCAAGATCTTCAGTATGGCTACACCTTC.

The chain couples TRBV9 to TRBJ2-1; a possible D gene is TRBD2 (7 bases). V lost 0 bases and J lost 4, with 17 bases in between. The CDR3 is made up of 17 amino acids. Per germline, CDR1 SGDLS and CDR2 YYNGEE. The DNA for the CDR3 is TGTGCCAGCAGCGTAGTTGCCGGGGGGCGAGGGTACAATGAGCAGTTCTTC. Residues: CASSVVAGGRGYNEQFF.

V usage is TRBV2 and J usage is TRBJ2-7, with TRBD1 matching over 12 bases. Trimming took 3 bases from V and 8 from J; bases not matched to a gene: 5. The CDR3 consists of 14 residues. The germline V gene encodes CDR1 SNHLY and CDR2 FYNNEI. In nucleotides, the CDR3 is TGTGCCAGCAGTGATTGGGGGACAGGGGGCAAGCAGTACTTC. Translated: CASSDWGTGGKQYF.

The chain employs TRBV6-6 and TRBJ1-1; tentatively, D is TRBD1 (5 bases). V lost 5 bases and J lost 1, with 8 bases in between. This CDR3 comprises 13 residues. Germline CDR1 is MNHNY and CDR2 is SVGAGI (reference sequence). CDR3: CASSPGQNTEAFF. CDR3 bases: TGTGCCAGCAGTCCAGGACAGAACACTGAAGCTTTCTTT.

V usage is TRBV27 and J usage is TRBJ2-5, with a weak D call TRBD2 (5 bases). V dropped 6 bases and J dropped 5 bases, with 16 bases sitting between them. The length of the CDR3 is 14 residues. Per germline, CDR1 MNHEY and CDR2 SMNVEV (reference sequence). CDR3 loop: CASSPTSYVETQYF. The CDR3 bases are TGTGCCAGCAGCCCTACTAGTTATGTTGAGACCCAGTACTTC.

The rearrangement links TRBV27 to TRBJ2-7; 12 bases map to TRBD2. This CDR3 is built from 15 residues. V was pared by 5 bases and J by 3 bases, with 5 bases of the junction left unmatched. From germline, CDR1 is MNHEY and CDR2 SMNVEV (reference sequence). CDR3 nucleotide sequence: TGTGCCAGCAGTGCACTAGCGGGAGGATACTACGAGCAGTACTTC. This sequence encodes CASSALAGGYYEQYF.

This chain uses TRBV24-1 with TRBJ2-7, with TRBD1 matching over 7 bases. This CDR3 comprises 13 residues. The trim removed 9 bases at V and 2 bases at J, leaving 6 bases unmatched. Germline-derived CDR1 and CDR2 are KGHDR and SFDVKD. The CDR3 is CATGSGQTYEQYF. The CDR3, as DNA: TGTGCCACCGGATCGGGACAGACCTACGAGCAGTACTTC.

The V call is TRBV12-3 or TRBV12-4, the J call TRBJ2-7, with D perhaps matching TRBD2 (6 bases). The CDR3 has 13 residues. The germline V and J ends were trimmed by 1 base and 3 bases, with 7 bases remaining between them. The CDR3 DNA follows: TGTGCCAGCAGTTTAGGGGGAGGCTACGAGCAGTACTTC. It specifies CASSLGGGYEQYF.

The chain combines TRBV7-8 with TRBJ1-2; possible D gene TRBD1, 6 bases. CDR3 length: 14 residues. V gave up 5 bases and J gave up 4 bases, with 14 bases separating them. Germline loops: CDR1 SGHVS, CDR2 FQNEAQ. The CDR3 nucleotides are TGTGCCAGCAGCGGCAACAGGGTCGGCTATGGCTACACCTTC. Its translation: CASSGNRVGYGYTF.

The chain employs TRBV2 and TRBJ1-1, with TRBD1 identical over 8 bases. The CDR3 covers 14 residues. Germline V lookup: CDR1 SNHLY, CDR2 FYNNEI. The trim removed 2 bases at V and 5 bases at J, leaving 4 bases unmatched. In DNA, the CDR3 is TGTGCCAGCAGTGAACAGGGGGCTAGAACTGAAGCTTTCTTT. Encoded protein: CASSEQGARTEAFF.

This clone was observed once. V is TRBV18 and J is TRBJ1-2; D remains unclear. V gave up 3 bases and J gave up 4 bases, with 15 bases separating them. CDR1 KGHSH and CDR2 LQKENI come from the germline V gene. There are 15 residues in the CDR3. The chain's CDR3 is CASSPPGKRPYGYTF. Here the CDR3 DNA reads TGTGCCAGCTCACCGCCCGGGAAACGGCCCTATGGCTACACCTTC.